This T cell receptor beta chain was recorded in a study of T cell responses to AZD1222 COVID-19 vaccine. Some clones are missing from TCRdb's copy, which holds only in-frame ones; the method was immunoSEQ multiplex PCR. The table has over 100,000 clones, more than 85% seen once. The TCR was taken from an adult in good health. This material consisted of peripheral blood, taken on day 0 of AZD1222 vaccination.

The CDR3 reads CAWLPPGRNTEAFF. In DNA, the CDR3 is TGTGCCTGGCTCCCCCCAGGGAGGAACACTGAAGCTTTCTTT. The rearrangement uses TRBV30 and TRBJ1-1, with D possibly being TRBD1 (5 bases). Trimming left V 5 bases short and J 1 base short, with 14 bases between. Germline CDR1 is GTSNPN and CDR2 is SVGIG (reference sequence). The CDR3 covers 14 residues.